The rows below give T cell receptor beta chains drawn from one sample of a study of blood T cell repertoires in COVID-19. Clones were sequenced by immunoSEQ multiplex PCR, and TCRdb holds only the in-frame ones, with some missing. The sample lists roughly 76,000 clones, more than 75% occurring once. The source material was peripheral blood. The receptors were sampled from a woman of 80 years or more with active or convalescent COVID-19. Both conserved end residues are part of each CDR3. A D gene is named only where the DNA matches it firmly.

TRBV10-3	TRBJ2-3	TRBD2	CAIRGGLAATNTDTQYF
TRBV5-4	TRBJ1-3	.	CASSLPGTGNTIYF
TRBV4-3	TRBJ1-4	.	CASSQGRSTNEKLFF
TRBV11-3	TRBJ2-7	TRBD2	CASSPGRPSYEQYF
TRBV7-2	TRBJ2-7	TRBD2	CASSSSGGAEQYF
TRBV29-1	TRBJ1-1	.	CSVDQGFRGTEAFF
TRBV6-5	TRBJ1-5	.	CASSYSGQGSNQPQHF
TRBV18	TRBJ1-6	TRBD1	CASSPHPTGNSPLHF
TRBV5-6	TRBJ1-5	TRBD1	CASSRDRGGFQHF
TRBV9	TRBJ1-2	TRBD1	CASSVAGTDYGYTF
TRBV7-2	TRBJ2-7	TRBD2	CASSRLAGGRFYEQYF
TRBV7-2	TRBJ2-3	.	CASSLDSGTDTQYF
TRBV12-5	TRBJ2-2	TRBD1	CASGLVLVPGQPNTGELFF
TRBV3-1/TRBV3-2	TRBJ2-1	TRBD2	CASSQEPLLLAGGPYNEQFF
TRBV9	TRBJ2-5	TRBD1	CASSVGGQGSQETQYF
TRBV21-1	TRBJ1-1	.	CASKSVPGCTEAFF
TRBV7-8	TRBJ2-7	TRBD1	CASSVGTAKVLRNGYEQYF
TRBV7-2	TRBJ2-2	TRBD2	CASSLRLAGYTGELFF
TRBV9	TRBJ1-2	.	CASSVATGTAYGYTF
TRBV10-3	TRBJ2-2	.	CATLAGQGVTGELFF
TRBV19	TRBJ2-1	.	CASSIDTSYNEQFF
TRBV30	TRBJ1-6	TRBD1	CAWRETGRTLHF
TRBV6-2/TRBV6-3	TRBJ1-6	TRBD1	CASSYSSGQGGDSPLHF
TRBV6-2/TRBV6-3	TRBJ2-2	.	CASSQQGRDTGELFF
TRBV28	TRBJ2-7	TRBD2	CASSPPPRGAGGAYEQYF
TRBV5-1	TRBJ2-3	.	CASSLPSLSTDTQYF
TRBV2	TRBJ1-3	TRBD1	CASRAGGAGNTIYF
TRBV4-1	TRBJ1-4	.	CASSQDGELFF
TRBV4-3	TRBJ1-2	TRBD1	CASSHQSGTGLNYGYTF
TRBV15	TRBJ2-7	.	CATSRQGSSYEQYF
TRBV9	TRBJ2-7	.	CASSVSQVGRYEQYF
TRBV18	TRBJ1-2	TRBD1	CASSPGRGNYGYTF
TRBV2	TRBJ1-1	TRBD1	CASSPGRTGGTEAFF
TRBV5-1	TRBJ2-7	TRBD1	CASSLGHRGPSHEQYF
TRBV7-2	TRBJ2-7	.	CASSTKGENYEQYF
TRBV30	TRBJ2-6	TRBD1	CAWDRDRKISGANVLTF
TRBV2	TRBJ1-5	.	CASSRGTGSGQPQHF
TRBV9	TRBJ2-3	.	CASSVSGGLDTQYF
TRBV9	TRBJ2-3	TRBD2	CASSVKAGGTDTQYF
TRBV2	TRBJ2-5	TRBD1	CASTLRDSQETQYF
TRBV18	TRBJ1-2	TRBD1	CASSPGIGGFYGYTF